This T cell receptor (beta chain) was observed in a study of Ad26.COV2.S vaccination and SARS-CoV-2 variants. Overall study: Donor joined the COV1001 Ad26.COV2.S trial arm. Whole-study findings and limits: The placebo group had lower spike-specific TCR breadth than the vaccine recipients did. Post-vaccination breadth of spike-specific CD8+ and CD4+ T cell responses was reportedly substantial. Those who received vaccine or placebo ended up with similar non-spike TCR breadth.

CDR3 length: 14 residues. Trimming removed 8 bases at V and 0 bases at J, with 11 bases between. CDR1 is SNHLY, CDR2 FYNNEI, per germline. The treatment was: roughly 20 received Ad26.COV2.S at low or high dose, single or two shots; roughly five received placebo; per-sample allocation not given. Sampling took place 63 days after the first vaccine or placebo injection. Method: immunoSEQ multiplex PCR; TCRdb's copy keeps in-frame clones and lacks some. Of more than 400,000 clones listed, over 80% are singletons. About this clone itself: The antigen is undetermined.

This clonotype was obtained from a person between 18 and 60 years old who received the Ad26.COV2.S COVID-19 vaccine or a placebo. The chain joins TRBV2 to TRBJ2-4; D ambiguous. Specimen: peripheral blood, collected in a trial of Ad26.COV2.S vaccine versus placebo. The CDR3 sequence is CASGRTIAKNIQYF. The CDR3 DNA reads as TGTGCCAGCGGCCGAACCATAGCCAAAAACATTCAGTACTTC.